This T cell receptor beta chain was documented in a study of cytomegalovirus exposure and HLA in healthy donors (dated by TCRdb to the late 2010s). The study in broad terms: According to an earlier analysis of 550 to 750 of the donors, about 179 million T cells yielded 120 million or so unique TCR beta sequences and about 300 Gb of sequence data. Approximately 300 gigabases of sequencing data and roughly 80 million unique TCR sequences made up an early release that covered 500 to 700 HLA-typed donors. Of the roughly 420 genotyped donors, more than 75% were placed in the genetic ancestry cluster associated with self-reported Caucasian donors. The study aimed to test whether cataloging public T cell receptors could reveal signatures of past pathogen exposure. The study used immunosequencing to profile the T cell repertoires of 666 subjects and linked those repertoires to cytomegalovirus serostatus. A separate validation cohort of 90 to 150 different subjects was used in addition to the roughly 670-subject first cohort. High-throughput TCR immunosequencing, statistical association of individual TCRs with disease status, and machine learning were combined to predict cytomegalovirus infection status. In a later analysis, previously published TCR beta repertoires from several hundred donors were re-analyzed and high-resolution HLA genotyping was added so that TCR occurrence patterns could be studied. Rather than using new phenotypic data, the later analysis identified candidate immune exposures from TCR beta sequences and from how often those sequences occurred across donors. An earlier analysis of approximately 640 of the donors applied high-throughput TCR beta sequencing to assess whether each TCR beta V gene segment acted as functional or pseudogenic. Alongside the repertoire data, information on donor age, sex, ethnicity and CMV serostatus was compiled. A later genetic analysis used genome-wide SNP genotypes for about 60% of the roughly 670 donors, treating that subset as a discovery cohort. Every repertoire in the discovery cohort had been generated on one and the same sequencing platform. Class I and class II HLA loci were covered by the typing at four-digit resolution. Typing coverage differed by locus: A, B, C, DRB1 and DQB1 were typed in about 620-630 donors, DQA1 in 522, DPA1 in roughly 590, and DPB1 in just under 490. Roughly five DR-DQ haplotypes were treated as single units for association and clustering because of strong linkage in the cohort. Among some 410 genotyped donors of the cohort, an average of around 240,000 unique TCR beta nucleotide sequences was sequenced per donor, of which about 18% were non-productive.

Summary of the overall study and its limitations: The presence/absence analyses assumed that sequencing depth was roughly uniform across donors, and that assumption may not be true. According to a later analysis, parvovirus B19, influenza, CMV and Epstein-Barr virus appeared linked to several top co-occurrence clusters. The classifier was reported to diagnose cytomegalovirus status with high specificity and sensitivity in both the original and validation cohorts. In the study, approximately 150 TCR beta chains were listed as associated with cytomegalovirus. At a false discovery rate of 0.05, a later analysis linked under 20,000 TCR beta sequences to specific HLA alleles. Because the 87-base-pair reads could not distinguish some IMGT-functional V segments, including TRBV6-2 and TRBV6-3, those segments were excluded. Correlated functional status among segregating V segments might reflect linkage disequilibrium, but an unknown experimental factor could not be ruled out. A few of the identified cytomegalovirus-associated TCR beta chains were confirmed in vitro to be specific for cytomegalovirus antigens. A cluster of highly shared sequence variants was judged likely to be a technical artifact of the sequencing pipeline. The only immune exposure information available for the cohort was CMV serostatus. According to a later genetic analysis, donors in an Asian-associated ancestry cluster had fewer N-insertions in productive TCRs than the approximately 650-donor mean. Most TCR sequences were seen in very few donors, while some public TCRs were found in many individuals. According to a later analysis, most CMV-associated TCR beta chains appeared to be HLA-restricted, and the HLA associations seemed to be driven largely by CMV exposure. About 17 rarely observed V segments, including chromosome 9 orphons, were excluded from the earlier analysis of 550 to 700 of the donors because counts were too low. The cohort was sequenced for TCR beta chains only, and without alpha or paired-chain data the features that could be detected were limited. A further reported finding was that TCR beta sequences accurately predicted the HLA-A and HLA-B alleles for most subjects in the first cohort. Strong co-occurrence of HLA alleles, especially DR and DQ, made assigning TCR associations to individual alleles difficult. In an earlier analysis of several hundred of the donors, most TCR beta V segments were observed in productive rearrangements about 87% or about 30% of the time, broadly matching IMGT annotations. The authors suggested that the approach could potentially be generalized to other disease states and immunological phenotypes. According to a later analysis, TCR association rates differed among HLA loci, with DRB1 alleles showing the most associated TCRs and HLA-C alleles showing the fewest. Because some donors lacked HLA typing at each locus, the association tests relied only on the typed subset. In a later genetic analysis, a missense DCLRE1C variant was associated with V-gene and J-gene trimming of TCR beta chains, and the association was replicated in an independent cohort. A later analysis found that HLA-associated TCR beta chains were more clonally expanded and had lower generation probabilities than equally common non-associated chains.

Receptors were amplified or captured by the immunoSEQ multiplex PCR assay. For the multiplex PCR, a mixture combining 60 forward primers for TCR Vbeta segments and 13 reverse primers for TCR Jbeta segments was used. The CDR3 region of rearranged TCR beta genes was amplified from genomic DNA by a multiplex PCR assay. The Illumina HiSeq System was used to sequence the amplified TCR beta libraries as 87-base-pair reads. The source study handled its data this way. In a later analysis, 80 million or so unique TCR beta chains were counted across the 650 to 750 repertoires, and around 10 million of these chains were shared by at least two donors. Raw reads were error-corrected and collapsed into unique sequences by a nearest-neighbor algorithm in which closely related sequences were merged to remove PCR and sequencing errors. To assign V, D and J gene segments, CDR3 sequences were aligned to IMGT reference sequences. Each retained sequence needed at least a six-nucleotide match to both a V gene segment and a J gene segment. A rearrangement was called productive if the CDR3 had no stop codons and remained in frame with V and J, and every other rearrangement was called non-productive. Following IMGT convention, CDR3 was defined as the stretch from the second conserved V-encoded cysteine up to the conserved J-encoded phenylalanine. The earlier analysis of 587 of the donors excluded sequences that lacked an unambiguous match to a single V gene segment. An earlier analysis of approximately 590 of the donors called V segments functional above 56.7% productive rearrangements and segregating when the between-donor standard deviation exceeded 5%. A statistical classification framework was built for diagnosing cytomegalovirus status from the catalog of TCR beta chain sequences. V and J gene assignment, in a later analysis, came from comparing TCR nucleotide sequences with IMGT/GENE-DB human TR gene sequences. The TCRdist pipeline was used in a later analysis to assign CDR3 sequences and most-parsimonious VDJ recombination scenarios. In a later analysis, each TCR beta chain was defined by its CDR3 amino acid sequence together with its V-gene family, and reads lacking a unique V-gene family were excluded. In a later analysis, several hundred highly shared, low-generation-probability nucleotide sequences were removed to address suspected cross-contamination and a sequencing artifact. In a later analysis, a clonal expansion index was calculated for each public chain from normalized within-repertoire ranks of inferred template counts. In a later analysis, generation probabilities were computed using a VDJ recombination model fitted to out-of-frame rearrangements, and the results were checked against IGoR. A later analysis scored TCR-TCR, TCR-HLA and TCR-CMV co-occurrence with hypergeometric tests, applying a repertoire-size bias correction to TCR pairs. To estimate false discovery rates, a later analysis permuted the HLA or CMV assignments 20 times. A later analysis grouped co-occurring TCRs with DBSCAN, adding TCRdist sequence similarity when clustering within HLA-allele-positive subsets. Co-occurrence clustering excluded repertoires with fewer than 30,000 or more than 120,000 public chains, plus five with anomalous nucleotide sharing. Drawn from immuneACCESS, this table holds only the in-frame rearrangements with V and J called that TCRdb kept. Clones are partly lost; checked studies trace under half to an unresolved V gene and leave the rest unexplained. V and J calls and clone size are those listed in that table; D and trimming were worked out from the DNA. The sample table holds 100,000 to 150,000 clones, of which more than 60% were seen once. The top ten clones comprise less than 4.5% of the sample.

Compared with germline, V lacks 5 bases and J lacks 1 base; bases without a gene match: 7. The CDR1 and CDR2 encoded by the germline V gene (reference sequence) are SEHNR and FQNEAQ. The CDR3, cysteine through phenylalanine, is 17 amino acids long. Only the CDR3 part of the read is kept: 51 bases, read in frame from the first base. Notes on this clone: The antigen it binds to is not known. No qualities accompany the bases; no much larger clone lies one base away.

The cohort was made up of roughly 670 healthy bone marrow donors. Cohort members were all nominally healthy when sampled, although unrecorded immune exposures were likely present. The donor was CMV seronegative and was included in the group of around 320 seronegative cohort members. A peripheral blood sample was provided by each donor, and peripheral blood mononuclear cells were used for TCR beta sequencing. The Qiagen DNeasy Blood Extraction Kit was used to extract genomic DNA from the blood cell samples. The V gene is TRBV7-9 and the J gene is TRBJ2-5, with 13 bases matching TRBD2. Sequencing was carried out using PBMCs. The TCR comes from a woman aged 35 to 49 in good health and CMV-seronegative. The nucleotide sequence reads TGTGCCAGCAGCCCGAGGACTAGCGGGAGAGTCCAAGAGACCCAGTACTTC. It translates to CASSPRTSGRVQETQYF.